The clone carrying this T cell receptor (beta chain) was recorded many times. Its specificity is not known. The sample belongs to a study of T cells in Graves' hyperthyroidism and ophthalmopathy. Across the study: Blood was drawn when the patient was first diagnosed and still untreated.

Reasons for excluding patients were uncontrolled infection, other autoimmune disease, pregnancy or lactation. The CDR3 sequence is 14 residues long. Germline V lookup: CDR1 SGHNT, CDR2 YENEEA. The J segment lost 3 bases and the V segment lost 8 bases, leaving 6 bases of the junction unmatched. RNA transcripts were the template for amplifying TCR beta CDR3 regions. With the HTBI primer set, the TCR CDR3 went through a first round of RT-PCR. One entry per CDR3 protein results from TCRdb running MiXCR on the multiplex PCR reads. The data show some 560,000 distinct CDR3 sequences, around 15% seen once. Study outcomes and limitations: The majority of expanded thyroid clonotypes above 0.001 also appeared in blood. Progression to ophthalmopathy was predicted a median of 6.5 months early.

The chain is built from TRBV11-3 and TRBJ1-1; 10 positions agree with TRBD1. The sequence was obtained from a woman aged 40 to 55 with Graves' hyperthyroidism. Specimen: blood. CDR3 DNA: TGTGCCAGCCGATCCGGGACAGGGGACACTGAAGCTTTCTTT. Amino acid sequence: CASRSGTGDTEAFF.